This T cell receptor (beta chain) came from a study of identical twins. Trimming removed 1 base from V and 6 bases from J, with 15 bases in between. This CDR3 comprises 15 residues. The germline V gene encodes CDR1 SEHNR and CDR2 FQNEAQ (reference sequence). Ten or more counts support this clonotype. TCRdb reprocessed the 5' RACE reads via MiXCR and lists one record per CDR3 protein. The profile shows hundreds of thousands of distinct CDR3 sequences, approximately 8% of them singletons. The same data also went into a second study, on yellow fever vaccine responses in identical twins.

Sequenced material: memory (CD45RO+) T cells sorted from blood. This TCR derives from a woman aged 18-29 years in good health. This chain connects TRBV7-9 to TRBJ1-1; D not resolved. CDR3 amino acids: CASSLGGILGSEAFF. In nucleotides, the CDR3 is TGTGCCAGCAGCTTAGGGGGTATTCTGGGGTCTGAAGCTTTCTTT.